The clone carrying this TCR beta chain has a count of ten or more. Its target is unknown. The TCR library protocol attached unique molecular identifiers to the individual cDNA molecules. TCRdb re-called the 5' RACE reads through MiXCR, storing one row per CDR3 protein. The sample yields 60,000 to 70,000 distinct CDR3 sequences, 4.5% to 7.5% seen once. The data are from a study of early T cells in non-severe SARS-CoV-2 infection. The overall study: With bulk RNA from unsorted whole blood as input, sequencing yielded unpaired chains.

Findings and caveats of the study: In VDJdb matching, anti-spike CD8 responses were favored while private and CD4 specificities went missing.

The V gene's germline CDR1 is SQVTM and CDR2 ANQGSEA. The CDR3 runs 10 residues. V shed 4 bases and J shed 3 bases, with 3 bases lying between them. The chain carries TRBV29-1 and TRBJ1-1; D is uncertain. The clonotype comes from an adult who was a healthcare worker with PCR-confirmed SARS-CoV-2 infection or an uninfected control (not recorded which). Sequences were derived from whole blood, sampled at baseline. The DNA for the CDR3 is TGCAGCGTTGCTGACACTGAAGCTTTCTTT. Its translation: CSVADTEAFF. The full variable domain, completed using reference TRBV29-1 and TRBJ1-1, is SAVISQKPSRDICQRGTSLTIQCQVDSQVTMMFWYRQQPGQSLTLIATANQGSEATYESGFVIDKFPISRPNLTFSTLTVSNMSPEDSSIYLCSVADTEAFFGQGTRLTVV.